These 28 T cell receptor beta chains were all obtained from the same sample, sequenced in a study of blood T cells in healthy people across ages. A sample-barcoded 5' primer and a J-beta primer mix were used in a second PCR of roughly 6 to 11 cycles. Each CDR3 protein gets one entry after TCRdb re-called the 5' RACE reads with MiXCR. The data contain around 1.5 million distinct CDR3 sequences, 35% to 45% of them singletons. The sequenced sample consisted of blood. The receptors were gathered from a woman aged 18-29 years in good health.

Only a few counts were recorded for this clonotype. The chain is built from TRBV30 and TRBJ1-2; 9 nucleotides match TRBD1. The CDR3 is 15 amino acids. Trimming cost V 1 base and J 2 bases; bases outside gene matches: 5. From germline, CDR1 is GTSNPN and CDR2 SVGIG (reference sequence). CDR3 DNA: TGTGCCTGGAGTGACACCGGGACAGGGAACTATGGCTACACCTTC. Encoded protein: CAWSDTGTGNYGYTF.

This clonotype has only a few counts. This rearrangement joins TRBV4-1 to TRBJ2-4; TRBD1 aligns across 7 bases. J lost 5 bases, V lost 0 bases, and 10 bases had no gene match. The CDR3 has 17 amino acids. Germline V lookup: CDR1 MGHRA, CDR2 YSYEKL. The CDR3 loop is CASSQEGTRTGENIQYF. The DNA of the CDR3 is TGCGCCAGCAGCCAAGAGGGGACGCGGACAGGCGAAAACATTCAGTACTTC.

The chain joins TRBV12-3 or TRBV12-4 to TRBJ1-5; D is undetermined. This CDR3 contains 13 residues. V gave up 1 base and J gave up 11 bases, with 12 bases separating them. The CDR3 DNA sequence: TGTGCCAGCAGTTTAGGTCAGAGGTCTGCCCAGCATTTT. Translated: CASSLGQRSAQHF.

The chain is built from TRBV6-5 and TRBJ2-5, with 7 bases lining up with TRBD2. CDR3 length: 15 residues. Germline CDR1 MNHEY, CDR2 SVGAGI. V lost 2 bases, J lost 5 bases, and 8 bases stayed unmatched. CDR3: CASSYRGERGETQYF. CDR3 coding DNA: TGTGCCAGCAGTTACCGGGGGGAGAGAGGGGAGACCCAGTACTTC.

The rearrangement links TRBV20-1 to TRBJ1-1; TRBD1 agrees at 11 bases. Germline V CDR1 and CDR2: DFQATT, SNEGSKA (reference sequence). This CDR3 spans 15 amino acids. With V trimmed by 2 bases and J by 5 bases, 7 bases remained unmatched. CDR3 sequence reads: CSARPRTGGGTEAFF. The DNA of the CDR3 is TGCAGTGCTAGACCCCGGACAGGGGGCGGGACTGAAGCTTTCTTT.

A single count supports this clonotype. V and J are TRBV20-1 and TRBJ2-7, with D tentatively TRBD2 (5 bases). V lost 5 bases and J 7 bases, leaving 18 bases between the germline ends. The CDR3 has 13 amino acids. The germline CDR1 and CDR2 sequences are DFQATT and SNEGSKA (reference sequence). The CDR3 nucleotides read TGCAGTGCTCCAAAGACCAGCGGCTATGAGCAGTACTTC. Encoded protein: CSAPKTSGYEQYF.

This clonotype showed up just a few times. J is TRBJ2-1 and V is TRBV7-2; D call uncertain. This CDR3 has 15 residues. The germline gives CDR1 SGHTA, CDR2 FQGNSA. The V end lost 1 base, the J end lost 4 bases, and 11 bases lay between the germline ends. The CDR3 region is CASSLGGTTYNEQFF. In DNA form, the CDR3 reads TGTGCCAGCAGCTTAGGGGGTACGACTTACAATGAGCAGTTCTTC.

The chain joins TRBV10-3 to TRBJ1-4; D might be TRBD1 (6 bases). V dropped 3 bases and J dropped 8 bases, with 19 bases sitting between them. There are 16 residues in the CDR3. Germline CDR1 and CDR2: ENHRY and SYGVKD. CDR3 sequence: CAISDARDPQGEKLFF. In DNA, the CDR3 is TGTGCCATCAGTGATGCCCGGGACCCTCAGGGGGAAAAACTGTTTTTT.

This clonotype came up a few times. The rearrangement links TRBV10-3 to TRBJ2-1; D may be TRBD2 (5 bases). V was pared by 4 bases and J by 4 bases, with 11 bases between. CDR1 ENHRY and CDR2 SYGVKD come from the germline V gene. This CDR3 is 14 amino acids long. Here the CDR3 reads CAISASGAYNEQFF. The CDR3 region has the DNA TGTGCCATCAGTGCCAGCGGAGCTTACAATGAGCAGTTCTTC.

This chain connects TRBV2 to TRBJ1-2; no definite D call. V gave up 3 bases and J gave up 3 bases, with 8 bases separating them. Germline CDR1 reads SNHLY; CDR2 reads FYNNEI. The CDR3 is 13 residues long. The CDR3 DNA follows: TGTGCCAGCAGTGACGGCCCCTACTATGGCTACACCTTC. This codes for CASSDGPYYGYTF.

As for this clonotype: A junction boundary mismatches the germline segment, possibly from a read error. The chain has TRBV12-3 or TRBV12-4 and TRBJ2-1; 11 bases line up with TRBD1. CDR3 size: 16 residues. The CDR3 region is CAGSLGQGASYNEQFF. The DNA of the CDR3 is TGTGCCGGCAGTTTAGGACAGGGGGCCTCCTACAATGAGCAGTTCTTC.

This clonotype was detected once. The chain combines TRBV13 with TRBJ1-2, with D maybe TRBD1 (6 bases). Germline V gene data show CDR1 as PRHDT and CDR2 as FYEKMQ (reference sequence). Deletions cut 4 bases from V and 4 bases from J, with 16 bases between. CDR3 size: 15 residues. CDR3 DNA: TGTGCCAGCAGCTCAGGACAGATTACTACCTATGGCTACACCTTC. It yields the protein CASSSGQITTYGYTF.

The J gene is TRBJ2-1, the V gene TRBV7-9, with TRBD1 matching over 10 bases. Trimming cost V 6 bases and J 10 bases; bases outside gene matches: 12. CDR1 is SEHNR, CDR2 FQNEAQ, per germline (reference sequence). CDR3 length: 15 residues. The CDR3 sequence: CASSSSGQGGGEQFF. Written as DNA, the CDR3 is TGTGCCAGCAGTTCGAGTGGACAGGGGGGCGGCGAGCAGTTCTTC.

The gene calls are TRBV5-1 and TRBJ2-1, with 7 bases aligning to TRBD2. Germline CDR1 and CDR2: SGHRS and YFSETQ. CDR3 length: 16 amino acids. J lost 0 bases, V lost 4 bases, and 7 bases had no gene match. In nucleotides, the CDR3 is TGCGCCAGCAGCAAGGGGACTACAAGCTCCTACAATGAGCAGTTCTTC. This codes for CASSKGTTSSYNEQFF.

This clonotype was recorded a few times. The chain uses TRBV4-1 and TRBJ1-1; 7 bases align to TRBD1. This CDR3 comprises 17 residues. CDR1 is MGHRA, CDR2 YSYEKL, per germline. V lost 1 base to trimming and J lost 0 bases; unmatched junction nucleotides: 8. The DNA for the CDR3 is TGCGCCAGCAGCCAAGTTTATCCGGACAGGATGAACACTGAAGCTTTCTTT. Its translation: CASSQVYPDRMNTEAFF.

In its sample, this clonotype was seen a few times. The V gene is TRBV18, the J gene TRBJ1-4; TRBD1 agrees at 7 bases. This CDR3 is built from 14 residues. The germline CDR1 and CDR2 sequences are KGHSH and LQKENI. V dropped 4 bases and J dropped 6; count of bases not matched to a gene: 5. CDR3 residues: CASSLGQADEKLFF. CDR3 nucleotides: TGTGCCAGCTCACTAGGACAGGCTGATGAAAAACTGTTTTTT.

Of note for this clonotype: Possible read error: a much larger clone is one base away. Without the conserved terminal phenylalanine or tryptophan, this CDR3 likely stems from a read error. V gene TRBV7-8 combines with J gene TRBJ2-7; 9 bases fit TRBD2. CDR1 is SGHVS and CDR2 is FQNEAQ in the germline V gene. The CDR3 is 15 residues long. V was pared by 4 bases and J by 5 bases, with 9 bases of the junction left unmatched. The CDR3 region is CASSSNVAGVNEQYL. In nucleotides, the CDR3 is TGTGCCAGCAGCTCCAACGTAGCGGGAGTGAACGAGCAGTACTTG.

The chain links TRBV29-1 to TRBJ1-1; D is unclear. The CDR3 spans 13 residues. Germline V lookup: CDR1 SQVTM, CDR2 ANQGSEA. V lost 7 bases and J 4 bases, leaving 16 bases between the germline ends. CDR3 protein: CSAGQVSCTEAFF. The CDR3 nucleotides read TGCAGCGCTGGGCAGGTGTCATGCACTGAAGCTTTCTTT. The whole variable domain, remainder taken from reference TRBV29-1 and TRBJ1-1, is SAVISQKPSRDICQRGTSLTIQCQVDSQVTMMFWYRQQPGQSLTLIATANQGSEATYESGFVIDKFPISRPNLTFSTLTVSNMSPEDSSIYLCSAGQVSCTEAFFGQGTRLTVV.

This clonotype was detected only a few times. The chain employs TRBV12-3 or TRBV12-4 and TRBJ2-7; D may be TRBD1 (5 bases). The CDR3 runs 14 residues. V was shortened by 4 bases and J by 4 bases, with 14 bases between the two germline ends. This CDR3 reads CASSSQGFGYEQYF. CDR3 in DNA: TGTGCCAGCAGTTCCCAGGGTTTCGGGTACGAGCAGTACTTC.

CDR3 sequence (DNA): TGTGCCAGCAGCTTAGACAGTTCCTTCTATGGCTACACCTTC. This encodes CASSLDSSFYGYTF. The gene calls are TRBV27 and TRBJ1-2, with a possible D match to TRBD1 (5 bases). V lost 6 bases, J lost 4 bases, and 15 bases lay in between. CDR3 size: 14 residues. Germline CDR1 and CDR2: MNHEY and SMNVEV (reference sequence).

The CDR3 DNA follows: TGTGCCACCAGTGGGTCCGAAAACATTCAGTACTTC. This translates into CATSGSENIQYF. The chain recombines TRBV24-1 with TRBJ2-4; D is uncertain. V was shortened by 5 bases and J by 5 bases, with 6 bases between the two germline ends. Germline values: CDR1 KGHDR, CDR2 SFDVKD. The CDR3 consists of 12 residues.

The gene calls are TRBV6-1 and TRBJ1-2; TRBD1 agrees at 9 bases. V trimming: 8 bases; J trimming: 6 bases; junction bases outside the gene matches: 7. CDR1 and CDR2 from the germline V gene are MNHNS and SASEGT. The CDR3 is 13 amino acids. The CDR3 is CASGANRGHGYTF. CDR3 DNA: TGTGCCAGCGGAGCCAACAGGGGGCATGGCTACACCTTC.

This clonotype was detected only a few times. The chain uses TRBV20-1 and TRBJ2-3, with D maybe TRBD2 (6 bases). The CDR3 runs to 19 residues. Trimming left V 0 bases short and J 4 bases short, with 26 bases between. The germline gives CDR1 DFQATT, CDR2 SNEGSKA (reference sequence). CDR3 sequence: CSARDGGASSNFFSDTQYF. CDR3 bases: TGCAGTGCTAGAGATGGAGGGGCTAGCAGCAACTTCTTCTCAGATACGCAGTATTTT.

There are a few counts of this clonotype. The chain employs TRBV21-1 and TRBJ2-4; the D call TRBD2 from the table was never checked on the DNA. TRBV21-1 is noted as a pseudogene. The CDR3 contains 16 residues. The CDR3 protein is CASTLAGEGSKNIQYF. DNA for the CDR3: TGTGCCAGCACCTTAGCGGGAGAAGGGTCCAAAAACATTCAGTACTTC.

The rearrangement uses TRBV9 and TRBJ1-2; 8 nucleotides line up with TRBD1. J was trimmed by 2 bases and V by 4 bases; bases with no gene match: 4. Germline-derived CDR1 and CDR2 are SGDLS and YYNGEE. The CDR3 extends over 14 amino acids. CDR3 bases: TGTGCCAGCAGCACCGGGACAGGAAACTATGGCTACACCTTC. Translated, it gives CASSTGTGNYGYTF.

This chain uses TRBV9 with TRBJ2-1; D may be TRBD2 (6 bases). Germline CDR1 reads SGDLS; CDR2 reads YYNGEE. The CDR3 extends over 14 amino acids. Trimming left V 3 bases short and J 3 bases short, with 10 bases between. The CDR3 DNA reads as TGTGCCAGCAGCGGAGGCGGGGTCTACAATGAGCAGTTCTTC. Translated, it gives CASSGGGVYNEQFF.

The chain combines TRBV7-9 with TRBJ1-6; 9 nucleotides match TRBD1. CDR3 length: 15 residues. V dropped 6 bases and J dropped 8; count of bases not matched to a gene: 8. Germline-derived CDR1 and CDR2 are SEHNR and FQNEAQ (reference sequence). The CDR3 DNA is TGTGCCAGCAGTCCGACAGGGGGACTAGATTCACCCCTCCACTTT. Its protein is CASSPTGGLDSPLHF.

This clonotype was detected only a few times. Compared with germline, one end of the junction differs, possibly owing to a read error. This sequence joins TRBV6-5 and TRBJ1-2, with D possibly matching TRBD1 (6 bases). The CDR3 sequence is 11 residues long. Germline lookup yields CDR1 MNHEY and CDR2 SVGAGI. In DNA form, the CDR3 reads TGTGCCAGCAGTTACGGGGGGGGCTCCACCTTC. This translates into CASSYGGGSTF.